Below are 19 T cell receptor beta chains sequenced from a single sample in a study of CD8+ T cells in alopecia areata. cDNA serving as the sequencing template came from extracted, reverse transcribed RNA. Profiled with immunoSEQ multiplex PCR; TCRdb holds only in-frame clones, not every one. The data show roughly 100,000 clones, 55% seen once. The sequenced material came from CD4+ T cells sorted from blood. The receptor set was obtained from a human donor in good health.

Only a few counts were recorded for this clone. The V and J genes are TRBV7-2 and TRBJ2-7; 9 bases are a match to TRBD1. Per the germline V gene, CDR1 is SGHTA and CDR2 is FQGNSA. The CDR3 contains 15 residues. The junction had 7 bases not matched to a gene; V was cut back by 3 bases and J by 4 bases. The DNA for the CDR3 is TGTGCCAGCAGCTTTGCCGGGACAGGGTATTACGAGCAGTACTTC. It translates to CASSFAGTGYYEQYF.

Concerning this clone: One junction end disagrees with the germline gene, perhaps due to a read error. V usage is TRBV6-6 and J usage is TRBJ2-6; possible D gene TRBD1, 5 bases. Germline V gives CDR1 MNHNY, CDR2 SVGAGI (reference sequence). The CDR3 has 16 amino acids. CDR3 in amino acids: CASSLRPFTGANVPTF. CDR3 in DNA: TGTGCCAGCAGTTTGAGACCCTTCACTGGGGCCAACGTCCCGACTTTC.

The chain carries TRBV7-2 and TRBJ2-3; D is undetermined. Looked up from germline, CDR1 is SGHTA and CDR2 is FQGNSA. The CDR3 consists of 12 residues. With 0 bases removed from V and 6 bases from J, the gap between germline ends came to 4 bases. The CDR3 loop reads CASSLASDTQYF. CDR3 nucleotide sequence: TGTGCCAGCAGCTTAGCCTCTGATACGCAGTATTTT. The whole variable domain, remainder taken from reference TRBV7-2 and TRBJ2-3, is GAGVSQSPSNKVTEKGKDVELRCDPISGHTALYWYRQSLGQGLEFLIYFQGNSAPDKSGLPSDRFSAERTGGSVSTLTIQRTQQEDSAVYLCASSLASDTQYFGPGTRLTVL.

The rearrangement joins TRBV27 to TRBJ2-7, with D uncertain. Trimming took off 0 bases at V and 4 bases at J, with 13 bases between the two ends. Germline CDR1 MNHEY, CDR2 SMNVEV (reference sequence). The CDR3 extends over 15 amino acids. CDR3 bases: TGTGCCAGCAGTTTATCGCCACAAAAGAGATACGAGCAGTACTTC. It encodes CASSLSPQKRYEQYF.

This clone was seen a handful of times. The chain recombines TRBV5-1 with TRBJ2-5; D unclear. The germline V gene has CDR1 SGHRS and CDR2 YFSETQ. V was trimmed by 0 bases and J by 2 bases, leaving 11 bases between them. This CDR3 is built from 15 residues. Here the CDR3 DNA reads TGCGCCAGCAGCTTGGCCTGGGCAGCTCAAGAGACCCAGTACTTC. This encodes CASSLAWAAQETQYF. Variable domain in full (rest from reference TRBV5-1 and TRBJ2-5): KAGVTQTPRYLIKTRGQQVTLSCSPISGHRSVSWYQQTPGQGLQFLFEYFSETQRNKGNFPGRFSGRQFSNSRSEMNVSTLELGDSALYLCASSLAWAAQETQYFGPGTRLLVL.

This clone showed up just a few times. J is TRBJ1-5 and V is TRBV23-1; 11 bases agree with TRBD1. TRBV23-1 carries the ORF label, with uncertain function. The CDR3 totals 20 residues. J lost 6 bases, V lost 4 bases, and 20 bases had no gene match. CDR3 nucleotides: TGCGCCAGCAGTCCCATGGGAGGACAGGGGGCTAATGGAGAGGGTCAGCCCCAGCATTTT. This codes for CASSPMGGQGANGEGQPQHF.

J is TRBJ2-7 and V is TRBV4-2; TRBD1 aligns across 7 bases. After removal of 0 bases from V and 3 bases from J, the junction contained 5 bases not matched to a gene. The CDR3 loop spans 15 amino acids. Germline values: CDR1 LGHNA, CDR2 YNFKEQ. CDR3 sequence: CASSQDSQGVYEQYF. The DNA for the CDR3 is TGTGCCAGCAGCCAAGATTCCCAGGGGGTCTACGAGCAGTACTTC.

This chain links TRBV5-6 with TRBJ2-5, with D maybe TRBD2 (6 bases). The CDR3 length is 16 residues. Trimming stripped 2 bases from V and 5 bases from J, with 19 bases between. Germline-derived CDR1 and CDR2 are SGHDT and YYEEEE. CDR3 in amino acids: CASSFRPGGTGETQYF. The CDR3 nucleotides are TGTGCCAGCAGCTTTCGGCCGGGCGGGACGGGGGAGACCCAGTACTTC.

In this sample, this clone turned up a few times. CDR3 region: CSVEGETGDGELFF. The CDR3 nucleotides are TGCAGCGTTGAGGGAGAGACAGGGGACGGGGAGCTGTTTTTT. The V and J genes are TRBV29-1 and TRBJ2-2, with TRBD1 matching 8 bases. The CDR3 is 14 amino acids. V lost 3 bases to trimming and J lost 7 bases; unmatched junction nucleotides: 7. Germline CDR1 and CDR2: SQVTM and ANQGSEA.

CDR3 sequence reads: CAWFSRKKLFF. DNA for the CDR3: TGTGCCTGGTTTTCGAGGAAGAAACTGTTTTTT. The chain links TRBV30 to TRBJ1-4; D remains ambiguous. Trimming shortened V by 5 bases and J by 11 bases, and 12 bases separated the two germline ends. CDR1 is GTSNPN, CDR2 SVGIG, per germline (reference sequence). There are 11 residues in the CDR3.

The chain recombines TRBV5-4 with TRBJ1-3, with TRBD1 as a possible D gene (6 bases). Germline CDR1 and CDR2: SGHNT and YYREEE (reference sequence). CDR3 length equals 15 residues. Trimming took off 4 bases at V and 4 bases at J, with 15 bases between the two ends. DNA for the CDR3: TGTGCCAGCAGCGTGCAGGGGATTGGGGGAAACACCATATATTTT. This codes for CASSVQGIGGNTIYF.

The genes are TRBV9 and TRBJ2-6; 11 bases agree with TRBD1. Germline CDR1 and CDR2: SGDLS and YYNGEE. The V gene end was trimmed by 3 bases and the J gene end by 2 bases; junction bases not matched to a gene: 4. The CDR3 is made up of 17 amino acids. The DNA of the CDR3 is TGTGCCAGCAGCGCTGTGGGACAGGGGGCTGGGGCCAACGTCCTGACTTTC. Amino acids: CASSAVGQGAGANVLTF.

This clone has just a few counts. This chain joins TRBV28 and TRBJ1-2; TRBD1 matches at 7 bases. In germline, CDR1 is MDHEN, CDR2 SYDVKM. Losses at the gene ends were 5 bases for V and 4 bases for J; bases not matched to a gene: 10. The CDR3 has 15 amino acids. The CDR3 DNA is TGTGCCAGCAGTATCTCGACAGGGTGGGGCTATGGCTACACCTTC. The encoded protein is CASSISTGWGYGYTF.

This clone was seen a handful of times. J is TRBJ1-5 and V is TRBV19; possibly TRBD1 for D (5 bases). The V end was cut by 6 bases, the J end by 5 bases, with 17 bases between. Germline CDR1 LNHDA, CDR2 SQIVND (reference sequence). The CDR3 consists of 15 residues. In DNA, the CDR3 is TGTGCCAGTAGCCTGATCAAGCAGGGCCATCAGCCCCAGCATTTT. Amino acids: CASSLIKQGHQPQHF. The full variable domain, with the rest looked up from reference TRBV19 and TRBJ1-5, is DGGITQSPKYLFRKEGQNVTLSCEQNLNHDAMYWYRQDPGQGLRLIYYSQIVNDFQKGDIAEGYSVSREKKESFPLTVTSAQKNPTAFYLCASSLIKQGHQPQHFGDGTRLSIL.

CDR3 loop: CAWSLRDSGLRTF. CDR3 sequence (DNA): TGTGCCTGGAGTCTCCGGGACAGCGGACTTCGCACCTTC. The rearrangement links TRBV30 to TRBJ1-2; 7 bases fit TRBD1. The germline V gene has CDR1 GTSNPN and CDR2 SVGIG (reference sequence). V was clipped by 2 bases and J by 13 bases; unmatched bases: 13. CDR3 length: 13 amino acids. The whole variable domain, filled in from reference TRBV30 and TRBJ1-2, reads SQTIHQWPATLVQPVGSPLSLECTVEGTSNPNLYWYRQAAGRGLQLLFYSVGIGQISSEVPQNLSASRPQDRQFILSSKKLLLSDSGFYLCAWSLRDSGLRTFGSGTRLTVV.

CDR3 loop: CASRRGATNYGYTF. The DNA for the CDR3 is TGTGCCAGCAGGAGAGGAGCCACCAACTATGGCTACACCTTC. This chain links TRBV5-6 with TRBJ1-2; D not resolved. Per the germline V gene, CDR1 is SGHDT and CDR2 is YYEEEE. The CDR3 covers 14 residues. V was trimmed by 5 bases and J by 2 bases, leaving 13 bases between them.

V and J are TRBV30 and TRBJ1-5; 7 nucleotides line up with TRBD1. The CDR3 runs 15 residues. Germline V gene data show CDR1 as GTSNPN and CDR2 as SVGIG (reference sequence). The J segment lost 0 bases and the V segment lost 3 bases, leaving 5 bases of the junction unmatched. CDR3 loop: CAWSRDSFSNQPQHF. In nucleotides, the CDR3 is TGTGCCTGGAGCCGGGACAGCTTTAGCAATCAGCCCCAGCATTTT.

The chain links TRBV29-1 to TRBJ1-2; 9 bases agree with TRBD1. The CDR3 extends over 17 amino acids. In germline, CDR1 is SQVTM, CDR2 ANQGSEA. Trimming removed 4 bases from V and 2 bases from J; junction bases left unmatched: 14. The CDR3 protein is CSVARVQGAGENYGYTF. In DNA, the CDR3 is TGCAGCGTTGCGAGAGTACAGGGGGCAGGGGAGAACTATGGCTACACCTTC.

The chain has TRBV2 and TRBJ2-5, with D possibly TRBD1 on 6 matching bases. The CDR3 has 14 amino acids. Germline V lookup: CDR1 SNHLY, CDR2 FYNNEI. Trimming left V 1 base short and J 2 bases short, with 8 bases between. In DNA, the CDR3 is TGTGCCAGCAGTGAAGACAGGGTTCAAGAGACCCAGTACTTC. This gives the protein CASSEDRVQETQYF.